Each of the 13 T cell receptor beta chains below was sequenced from the same sample in a study of blood T cells in healthy people across ages. Next came a second PCR, run for about 6 to 11 cycles, which used a sample-barcoded 5' primer along with a J-beta primer mix. MiXCR was run by TCRdb on the 5' RACE reads, yielding one entry per CDR3 protein. The table shows around 1.7 million distinct CDR3 sequences, with 28% occurring only once. The specimen sequenced was blood. These receptors all stem from a woman aged 30 to 39 in good health.

This clonotype appeared a few times. The chain is built from TRBV6-2 or TRBV6-3 and TRBJ1-1; 7 nucleotides match TRBD1. Germline values: CDR1 MNHEY, CDR2 SVGEGT. The CDR3 has 16 amino acids. Trimming cost V 2 bases and J 0 bases; bases outside gene matches: 6. The CDR3 nucleotides are TGTGCCAGCAGTTACCCAGAGGGACAGATGAACACTGAAGCTTTCTTT. It is translated as CASSYPEGQMNTEAFF.

This clonotype was observed many times. This rearrangement joins TRBV4-2 to TRBJ1-2; perhaps TRBD1 as D (6 bases). The CDR3 has 14 amino acids. Germline V CDR1 and CDR2: LGHNA, YNFKEQ. V gave up 4 bases and J gave up 1 base, with 10 bases separating them. The CDR3 reads CASSPTDSNYGYTF. The CDR3, as DNA: TGTGCCAGCAGCCCGACGGACAGTAACTATGGCTACACCTTC.

The chain has TRBV29-1 and TRBJ1-4; the D is unclear. CDR1 is SQVTM and CDR2 is ANQGSEA in the germline V gene. V lost 6 bases and J 5 bases, leaving 10 bases between the germline ends. This CDR3 spans 12 amino acids. The CDR3, as DNA: TGCAGCGTGGGCAGCGTGAATGAAAAACTGTTTTTT. Translation: CSVGSVNEKLFF.

This clonotype has more than one count but fewer than ten. CDR3 DNA: TGTGCCAGCAGCCACCGGGACAAGCCCTACGAGCAGTACTTC. The encoded protein is CASSHRDKPYEQYF. This chain links TRBV11-2 with TRBJ2-7, with a possible D match to TRBD1 (6 bases). The V gene's germline CDR1 is SGHAT and CDR2 FQNNGV. V lost 5 bases to trimming and J lost 2 bases, with 13 bases between them. The CDR3 contains 14 residues.

The rearrangement joins TRBV14 to TRBJ2-7, with D perhaps matching TRBD1 (6 bases). Trimming left V 1 base short and J 6 bases short, with 22 bases between. This CDR3 region has 17 residues. Germline V gene data show CDR1 as SGHDN and CDR2 as FVKESK. Written as DNA, the CDR3 is TGTGCCAGCAGCCAAGGCAATCCAGGGGTCTATGTCGGCGAGCAGTACTTC. Residues: CASSQGNPGVYVGEQYF.

This chain uses TRBV20-1 with TRBJ1-1; no firm D call. The CDR3 spans 12 residues. Germline CDR1 is DFQATT and CDR2 is SNEGSKA (reference sequence). V was cut by 3 bases and J by 4 bases, with 9 bases left in between. The CDR3 DNA sequence: TGCAGTGCTAGGCGCAGTTTCACTGAAGCTTTCTTT. Protein: CSARRSFTEAFF.

This clonotype was counted many times. V gene TRBV11-2 combines with J gene TRBJ2-7; tentative D call: TRBD1 (6 bases). V was pared by 4 bases and J by 0 bases, with 13 bases between. CDR3 length: 15 amino acids. Germline V CDR1 and CDR2: SGHAT, FQNNGV. The CDR3 spells CASSSKGRGSYEQYF. The CDR3 nucleotides are TGTGCCAGCAGCTCCAAGGGCAGGGGCTCCTACGAGCAGTACTTC.

The chain combines TRBV20-1 with TRBJ2-7; 14 bases are a match to TRBD2. V gave up 5 bases and J gave up 5 bases; unmatched junction bases: 8. CDR1 and CDR2 from the germline V gene are DFQATT and SNEGSKA (reference sequence). The CDR3 has 15 amino acids. DNA for the CDR3: TGCAGTGCTGAGAAATCGGGACTAGCGGGAGACGAGCAGTACTTC. Protein sequence: CSAEKSGLAGDEQYF.

This clonotype has just a few counts. This chain joins TRBV20-1 and TRBJ2-2, with 8 bases aligning to TRBD2. CDR3 length: 14 amino acids. Trimming at V came to 3 bases and at J to 2 bases, leaving 2 bases not matched to a gene. Germline CDR1 DFQATT, CDR2 SNEGSKA (reference sequence). The CDR3 region is CSARRGANTGELFF. The CDR3, as DNA: TGCAGTGCTAGGCGGGGGGCCAACACCGGGGAGCTGTTTTTT.

As concerns this clonotype: A much larger clonotype is one base distant, so this may be a read error. CDR3 bases: TGTGCCTGCAGTGATAGCGGGGGGGGCTACAATGAGCAGTTCTTC. This sequence encodes CACSDSGGGYNEQFF. The genes are TRBV12-3 or TRBV12-4 and TRBJ2-1; 11 bases agree with TRBD2. CDR3 length: 15 amino acids.

This clonotype has a handful of counts. The gene calls are TRBV12-3 or TRBV12-4 and TRBJ1-5, with 9 bases that match TRBD1. The junction had 15 bases not matched to a gene; V was cut back by 6 bases and J by 6 bases. The CDR3 extends over 17 amino acids. The CDR3 region is CASRSETGGAGGQPQHF. In DNA form, the CDR3 reads TGTGCCAGCAGGTCGGAAACAGGGGGCGCGGGGGGTCAGCCCCAGCATTTT.

V usage is TRBV30 and J usage is TRBJ2-5; D unresolved. CDR1 and CDR2 (germline): GTSNPN, SVGIG (reference sequence). This CDR3 spans 15 amino acids. The germline V and J ends were trimmed by 5 bases and 0 bases, with 16 bases remaining between them. CDR3 sequence: CAWSGGPRNQETQYF. CDR3 coding DNA: TGTGCCTGGTCTGGCGGACCTAGAAACCAAGAGACCCAGTACTTC.

The gene calls are TRBV2 and TRBJ2-7; 12 bases agree with TRBD2. V shed 4 bases, J shed 7 bases, and the junction held 5 bases outside the gene matches. Germline V gene sequence: CDR1 SNHLY, CDR2 FYNNEI. This CDR3 has 14 amino acids. CDR3 in DNA: TGTGCCAGCAGTGGGACTAGCGGGATTGGTGAGCAGTACTTC. Residues: CASSGTSGIGEQYF.